This TCR beta chain was recorded in a study of shared clonotypes between healthy human individuals (dated by TCRdb to about 2020). Study-wide context: The cohort included three men and two women between 18 and 49 years of age. For each donor, CD4 naive and CD4 memory were each given three plates, CD8 naive was given two plates, and CD8 memory was given one plate. To estimate repertoire size and how much clonotypes are shared between individuals, the study performed deep sequencing of blood TCR repertoires from about 5 healthy adults. Different laboratories and diverse techniques were used to prepare libraries and sequence TCR repertoires, to increase sequencing depth and limit assay-specific biases. Between about 0.8 and 9.5 billion PBMCs per donor were obtained by leukapheresis. General conclusions and limits of the study: Clonotypes shared by all four sorted-subset donors showed higher generation probabilities than non-shared clonotypes. Estimated clonotype richness was generally larger for naive than for memory subsets. Incomplete sequencing was indicated by rarefaction of sorted-subset datasets, despite the large sequencing depth. Pairwise subsampling indicated that sequencing depth was expected to affect the degree of clonotype sharing among donors. Roughly 5% of naive CD4, around 3.5% of naive CD8, about 2.5% of memory CD4, and roughly 0.4% of memory CD8 clonotypes were shared across several donors. The small number of donors limited the genetic and exposure-history diversity represented. Sampling was restricted to blood, and TCR repertoires in tissues likely differ from the TCR repertoires found in blood.

CDR1 and CDR2 were assigned from the germline V gene (reference sequence) as GTSNPN and SVGIG. Counted from cysteine to phenylalanine, this CDR3 has 14 amino acids. The CDR3 DNA has 42 bases and is translated from base 1. The germline V end is reduced by 3 bases and the J end by 5 bases; junction bases left unmatched: 6. CD8 naive samples were CD45RO-negative cells positively selected for CCR7, giving a CD45RA+CCR7+ population that excluded TemRA cells. Healthy HIV-negative adults with no recently reported acute infections or vaccinations were included as donors. Every donor was a Caucasian adult living in Nashville, Tennessee, USA. Blood was collected by leukapheresis, and PBMCs were isolated by Ficoll-Histopaque density gradient centrifugation and then cryopreserved in liquid nitrogen vapor phase. Purity and quantity of every magnetically sorted T cell population were checked by analytical flow cytometry. Genomic DNA was isolated from every sorted fraction and measured by UV absorbance on a Nanodrop 2000c.

This clone has more than one count but fewer than ten. Its specific antigen is unknown. No base-level quality is on record; no much larger clone is a single base apart. TCR CDR3 regions were amplified from genomic DNA by multiplex PCR using the deep immunoSEQ assay. For each cell subset, the extracted genomic DNA was distributed evenly across all wells of several immunoSEQ 96-well plates, and each plate served as one replicate. For sorted subsets, approximately 210 ng genomic DNA, equal to tens of thousands of T cell genomes, was loaded into each replicate PCR. Purified libraries were measured with a Qubit 3.0 fluorometer, size-checked on a Bioanalyzer 2100, and measured again with the KAPA Library Quantification kit. Each immunoSEQ 96-well plate was sequenced on its own single-read 150-cycle Illumina NextSeq 550 flow cell. The published analysis was carried out like this. Because the immunoSEQ output included only junctional sequences and no quality scores, the filtering could not be the same as the filtering used for full-length reads. To assign V/J genes and CDR3, sequences were annotated using PyIR, a Python wrapper for IgBLAST v1.9, with IMGT germline references. Reads were removed for weak V/J assignments (E-value above 1e-6), missing CDR3, stop codons, out-of-frame junctions, or ambiguous translated residues. V3J clonotypes were defined as sequences sharing the same inferred V gene, J gene, and CDR3 amino acid sequence. Percentage overlap between repertoires was calculated by dividing the number of shared unique clonotypes by the size of the smaller repertoire. RTK rarefaction, the Chao1 estimator, and Recon v2.1 estimates of unobserved clonotypes were used to assess repertoire richness. For all TCRbeta clonotypes obtained by the gDNA method from a few donors, generation probabilities were computed with OLGA. The clones in this table, taken by TCRdb from immuneACCESS, are in-frame only. Not every clone is retained; where verified, under half of the shortfall comes from an unresolved V gene, and the cause of the rest is unknown. V and J calls and clone size come straight from that table; D and trimming were deduced from the DNA. The sample table records about 1.9 million clones; about 93% of these occur just once. The top ten clones comprise under 2% of the sample.

This sequence was found in a man aged 18-30 years in good health. Some clones in this sample may be carry-over from other donors' samples. The sequencing input was naive CD8+ T cells from PBMCs. Per the publication, the cell subset or site label means: CD45RA+CCR7+. Recombination joined TRBV30 with TRBJ1-5, and TRBD1 aligns with 8 junction nucleotides. The DNA reads as follows: TGTGCCTGGAGGGAGACAGGGGAGGATCAGCCCCAGCATTTT. It encodes CAWRETGEDQPQHF.